Listed below are T cell receptor beta chains from one sample, sequenced in a study of early T cells in non-severe SARS-CoV-2 infection. TCRdb recomputed calls from the 5' RACE reads with MiXCR, one row per CDR3 protein. The data show about 64,000 distinct CDR3 sequences, 20% seen once. Sequenced here: whole blood, sampled at baseline. These receptors were collected from an adult who was a healthcare worker with PCR-confirmed SARS-CoV-2 infection or an uninfected control (not recorded which). Each CDR3 is given with its conserved first and last residue. Fields, in order: J gene, clone size, D gene, V gene, CDR3 protein, CDR3 DNA. The D gene is left open where the match is weak. Only part of the rows carry a size: once, few, many, or a class if the clone is expanded.

J: TRBJ2-1; size: -; D: -; V: TRBV2; CDR3: CASRQDTYNEQFF; DNA: TGTGCCAGCAGACAGGACACATACAATGAGCAGTTCTTC
J: TRBJ1-1; size: -; D: TRBD1; V: TRBV5-5; CDR3: CASSLTGGTEAFF; DNA: TGTGCCAGCAGCTTGACAGGGGGCACTGAAGCTTTCTTT
J: TRBJ2-3; size: few; D: -; V: TRBV6-4; CDR3: CASRASSQGWGDTQYF; DNA: TGTGCCAGCAGGGCCTCCTCACAAGGTTGGGGGGATACGCAGTATTTT
J: TRBJ2-3; size: few; D: -; V: TRBV6-2/TRBV6-3; CDR3: CASRGGGTDTQYF; DNA: TGTGCCAGCAGGGGGGGCGGCACAGATACGCAGTATTTT
J: TRBJ1-5; size: -; D: TRBD1; V: TRBV7-2; CDR3: CASSKDRGEYQPQHF; DNA: TGTGCCAGCAGCAAGGACAGGGGGGAATATCAGCCCCAGCATTTT
J: TRBJ2-3; size: few; D: -; V: TRBV20-1; CDR3: CSASGRGVLVETQYF; DNA: TGCAGTGCTAGTGGGAGAGGCGTTCTGGTAGAAACGCAGTATTTT
J: TRBJ1-5; size: few; D: TRBD1; V: TRBV12-3/TRBV12-4; CDR3: CASSQGARNQPQHF; DNA: TGTGCCAGCAGTCAGGGGGCGAGAAATCAGCCCCAGCATTTT
J: TRBJ1-2; size: -; D: -; V: TRBV5-7; CDR3: CASSLLPAGPGGYTF; DNA: TGTGCCAGCAGCTTGCTCCCGGCAGGGCCGGGAGGCTACACCTTC
J: TRBJ1-4; size: -; D: -; V: TRBV12-3/TRBV12-4; CDR3: CASSYARGGKLFF; DNA: TGTGCCAGCAGCTATGCGCGTGGGGGAAAACTGTTTTTT
J: TRBJ1-1; size: -; D: TRBD1; V: TRBV9; CDR3: CASSATQGGTEAFF; DNA: TGTGCCAGCAGCGCAACACAGGGGGGAACTGAAGCTTTCTTT
J: TRBJ2-5; size: -; D: -; V: TRBV11-2; CDR3: CASSNQGGETQYF; DNA: TGTGCCAGCAGCAACCAGGGGGGGGAGACCCAGTACTTC
J: TRBJ2-5; size: -; D: -; V: TRBV3-1; CDR3: CASSQPGETQYF; DNA: TGTGCCAGCAGCCAGCCCGGAGAGACCCAGTACTTC
J: TRBJ1-2; size: few; D: -; V: TRBV7-9; CDR3: CASSSRTANYGYTF; DNA: TGTGCCAGCAGCTCCCGGACGGCTAACTATGGCTACACCTTC
J: TRBJ1-1; size: few; D: -; V: TRBV12-3/TRBV12-4; CDR3: CASSSRGANTEAFF; DNA: TGTGCCAGCAGTTCCCGGGGGGCGAACACTGAAGCTTTCTTT
J: TRBJ2-7; size: -; D: -; V: TRBV12-3/TRBV12-4; CDR3: CASSVGTEYEQYF; DNA: TGTGCCAGCAGTGTCGGGACGGAGTACGAGCAGTACTTC
J: TRBJ2-1; size: few; D: -; V: TRBV5-4; CDR3: CASSLVGGNEQFF; DNA: TGTGCCAGCAGCTTGGTAGGGGGCAATGAGCAGTTCTTC
J: TRBJ1-4; size: -; D: -; V: TRBV4-1; CDR3: CASSQGGLRGEKLFF; DNA: TGCGCCAGCAGCCAAGGGGGACTACGTGGGGAAAAACTGTTTTTT
J: TRBJ2-5; size: -; D: -; V: TRBV2; CDR3: CARGRTGKEETQYF; DNA: TGTGCCAGGGGGAGAACAGGGAAAGAAGAGACCCAGTACTTC
J: TRBJ1-5; size: -; D: -; V: TRBV3-1; CDR3: CASSRTFNQPQHF; DNA: TGTGCCAGCAGCCGGACATTCAATCAGCCCCAGCATTTT
J: TRBJ1-2; size: -; D: -; V: TRBV29-1; CDR3: CSVEAPDGYTF; DNA: TGCAGCGTTGAAGCTCCTGATGGCTACACCTTC
J: TRBJ1-4; size: medium-sized; D: TRBD1; V: TRBV12-3/TRBV12-4; CDR3: CASSPRDSSNEKLFF; DNA: TGTGCCAGCAGTCCCCGGGACAGTTCTAATGAAAAACTGTTTTTT
J: TRBJ1-5; size: -; D: -; V: TRBV30; CDR3: CAWSVRGNQPQHF; DNA: TGTGCCTGGAGTGTACGAGGCAATCAGCCCCAGCATTTT
J: TRBJ2-1; size: few; D: TRBD1; V: TRBV3-1; CDR3: CASSPGQFYNEQFF; DNA: TGTGCCAGCAGCCCGGGACAGTTCTACAATGAGCAGTTCTTC
J: TRBJ1-6; size: few; D: -; V: TRBV5-1; CDR3: CASSPGLQSSYNSPLHF; DNA: TGCGCCAGCAGCCCGGGACTCCAGAGCTCCTATAATTCACCCCTCCACTTT
J: TRBJ2-1; size: few; D: -; V: TRBV2; CDR3: CASKVQGAYNEQFF; DNA: TGTGCCAGCAAAGTCCAGGGAGCCTACAATGAGCAGTTCTTC
J: TRBJ2-2; size: -; D: TRBD2; V: TRBV9; CDR3: CASSPQLAAGELFF; DNA: TGTGCCAGCAGCCCCCAACTAGCGGCCGGGGAGCTGTTTTTT
J: TRBJ2-7; size: -; D: -; V: TRBV12-3/TRBV12-4; CDR3: CPGETAMGSYEQYF; DNA: TGTCCTGGAGAGACGGCCATGGGGTCCTACGAGCAGTACTTC
J: TRBJ2-2; size: -; D: TRBD1; V: TRBV6-2/TRBV6-3; CDR3: CASSPLRQGAGELFF; DNA: TGTGCCAGCAGCCCCTTGCGACAGGGGGCCGGGGAGCTGTTTTTT
J: TRBJ2-7; size: few; D: -; V: TRBV4-1; CDR3: CASSQDLRGSAYEQYF; DNA: TGCGCCAGCAGCCAAGATTTGAGGGGGAGCGCCTACGAGCAGTACTTC
J: TRBJ1-4; size: few; D: TRBD1; V: TRBV6-6; CDR3: CASSADRGGEKLFF; DNA: TGTGCCAGCAGTGCCGACAGGGGGGGTGAAAAACTGTTTTTT
J: TRBJ1-3; size: few; D: TRBD1; V: TRBV10-3; CDR3: CAISVQTGGFGNTIYF; DNA: TGTGCCATCAGTGTTCAAACAGGGGGCTTTGGAAACACCATATATTTT
J: TRBJ2-7; size: -; D: TRBD2; V: TRBV13; CDR3: CASSPSSGGRSYEQYF; DNA: TGTGCCAGCAGCCCCTCTAGCGGGGGGCGCTCCTACGAGCAGTACTTC
J: TRBJ2-7; size: few; D: TRBD2; V: TRBV30; CDR3: CAWSPGLAGYEQYF; DNA: TGTGCCTGGAGCCCAGGACTAGCGGGCTACGAGCAGTACTTC
J: TRBJ2-3; size: -; D: -; V: TRBV20-1; CDR3: CSARGSSTDTQYF; DNA: TGCAGTGCCAGGGGTTCTAGCACAGATACGCAGTATTTT
J: TRBJ2-7; size: -; D: -; V: TRBV5-1; CDR3: CASSLIGLKDEQYF; DNA: TGCGCCAGCAGCTTAATCGGTTTGAAAGACGAGCAGTACTTC
J: TRBJ2-5; size: -; D: TRBD2; V: TRBV20-1; CDR3: CSAASLAGGVKTQYF; DNA: TGCAGTGCCGCCTCACTAGCGGGGGGAGTAAAGACCCAGTACTTC
J: TRBJ2-3; size: -; D: TRBD2; V: TRBV7-3; CDR3: CASSSGTITDTQYF; DNA: TGTGCCAGCAGCTCTGGGACTATCACAGATACGCAGTATTTT
J: TRBJ2-7; size: -; D: TRBD1; V: TRBV19; CDR3: CASAQGQASYEQYF; DNA: TGTGCCAGCGCCCAGGGACAGGCGTCCTACGAGCAGTACTTC
J: TRBJ2-1; size: few; D: -; V: TRBV18; CDR3: CASSLIDEQFF; DNA: TGTGCCAGCTCACTGATCGATGAGCAGTTCTTC
J: TRBJ1-1; size: -; D: -; V: TRBV30; CDR3: CAWSLGGAGTEAFF; DNA: TGTGCCTGGAGTCTGGGGGGGGCGGGCACTGAAGCTTTCTTT